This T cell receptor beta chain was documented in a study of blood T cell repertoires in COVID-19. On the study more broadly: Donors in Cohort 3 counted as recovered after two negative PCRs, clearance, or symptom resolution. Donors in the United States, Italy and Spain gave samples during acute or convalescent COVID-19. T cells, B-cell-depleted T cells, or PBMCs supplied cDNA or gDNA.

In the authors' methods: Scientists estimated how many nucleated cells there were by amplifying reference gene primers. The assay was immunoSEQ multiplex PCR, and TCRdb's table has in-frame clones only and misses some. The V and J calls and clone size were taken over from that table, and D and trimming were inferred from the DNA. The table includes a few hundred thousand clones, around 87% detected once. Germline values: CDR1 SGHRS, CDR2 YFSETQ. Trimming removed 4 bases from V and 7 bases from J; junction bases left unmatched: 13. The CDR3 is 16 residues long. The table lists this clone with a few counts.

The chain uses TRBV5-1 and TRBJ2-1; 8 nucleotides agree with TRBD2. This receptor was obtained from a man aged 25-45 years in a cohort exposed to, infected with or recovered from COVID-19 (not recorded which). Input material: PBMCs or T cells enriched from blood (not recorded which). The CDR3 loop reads CASSRAPAGDVNEQFF. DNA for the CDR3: TGCGCCAGCAGCCGAGCCCCAGCGGGAGACGTAAATGAGCAGTTCTTC.